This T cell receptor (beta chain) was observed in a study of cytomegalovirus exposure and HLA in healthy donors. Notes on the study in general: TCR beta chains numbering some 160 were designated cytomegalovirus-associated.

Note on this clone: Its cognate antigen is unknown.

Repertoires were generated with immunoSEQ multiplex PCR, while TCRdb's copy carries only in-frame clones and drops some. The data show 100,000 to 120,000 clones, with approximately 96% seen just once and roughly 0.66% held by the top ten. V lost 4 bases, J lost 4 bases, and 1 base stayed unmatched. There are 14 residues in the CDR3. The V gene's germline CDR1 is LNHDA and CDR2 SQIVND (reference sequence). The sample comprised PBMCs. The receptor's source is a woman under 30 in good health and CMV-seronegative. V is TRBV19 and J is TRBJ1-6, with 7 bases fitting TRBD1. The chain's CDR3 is CASSTGQYNSPLHF. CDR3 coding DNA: TGTGCCAGTAGTACGGGACAGTATAATTCACCCCTCCACTTT. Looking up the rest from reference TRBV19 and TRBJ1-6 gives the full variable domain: DGGITQSPKYLFRKEGQNVTLSCEQNLNHDAMYWYRQDPGQGLRLIYYSQIVNDFQKGDIAEGYSVSREKKESFPLTVTSAQKNPTAFYLCASSTGQYNSPLHFGNGTRLTVT.